This TCR beta chain derives from a study of control samples from healthy donors and cancer patients. Sequencing was performed with immunoSEQ multiplex PCR; in TCRdb, only in-frame clones are kept and a portion is missing. The top ten clones hold over 5% of a sample with fewer than 90,000 clones, around 95% of them seen once. From germline, CDR1 is KGHDR and CDR2 SFDVKD. The V segment lost 4 bases and the J segment 5 bases; nucleotides outside the gene matches: 5. The CDR3 spans 15 residues. The sample taken for sequencing was blood. This chain joins TRBV24-1 and TRBJ2-1; TRBD1 agrees at 9 bases. The TCR was taken from a middle-aged woman in good health. As DNA, the CDR3 is TGTGCCACCAGTGAAGACGGGACAGGGAACAATGAGCAGTTCTTC. Amino acids: CATSEDGTGNNEQFF.